This TCR beta chain was captured by sequencing in a study of cytomegalovirus exposure and HLA in healthy donors. This table comes from immunoSEQ multiplex PCR, and its TCRdb copy is limited to in-frame clones, with some not included. The sample comprises roughly 70,000 clones, about 95% of which are singletons, and less than 3.5% rests with the top ten. About this clone: Antigen: not known.

Findings of the study overall: The study recorded fewer than 200 TCR beta chains that were cytomegalovirus-associated. As was reported, the classifier diagnosed cytomegalovirus status with high specificity and sensitivity. In vitro assays verified that three CMV-associated chains recognized CMV antigens specifically.

The donors were members of the validation cohort comprising 120 subjects, separate from the approximately 670-subject first cohort. Germline V gene sequence: CDR1 MDHEN, CDR2 SYDVKM. Germline trimming cut 7 bases from V and 0 bases from J; bases unmatched to any gene: 3. CDR3 size: 14 residues. The clonotype was recovered from a man younger than 30 in good health and CMV-seronegative. The sequenced sample consisted of PBMCs. The chain employs TRBV28 and TRBJ1-3; 7 bases align to TRBD1. The CDR3 region has the DNA TGTGCCAGCACCCCAGGGGGCTCTGGAAACACCATATATTTT. Its translation is CASTPGGSGNTIYF.